The text below deals with one T cell receptor beta chain. One end of the junction fails to match germline, which may point to a read error. The sample comes from a study of cytomegalovirus exposure and HLA in healthy donors. Primers included in the PCR were 60 Vbeta and 13 Jbeta primers. Some clones are missing from TCRdb's copy, which holds only in-frame ones; the method was immunoSEQ multiplex PCR. The sample is made up of around 140,000 clones, and the top ten hold under 2% of it. This clonotype originated in a woman aged 40 to 55 in good health and CMV-seropositive. Sequencing used PBMCs.

The CDR3 region is CASSSGTGDTGELFF. In nucleotides, the CDR3 is TGTGCTAGCAGCTCCGGGACAGGGGACACCGGGGAGCTGTTTTTT. The chain employs TRBV7-7 and TRBJ2-2, with TRBD1 matching over 10 bases. The CDR3 has 15 residues. CDR1 is SSHAT, CDR2 FNYEAQ, per germline (reference sequence).